This TCR beta chain was retrieved from a study of blood T cell repertoires in COVID-19 (TCRdb year 2020). As for the study more broadly: The collaborator samples originated in the United States, Italy and Spain and spanned the acute and convalescent phases of COVID-19. The repertoires were released in a freely available public database meant as a resource for research on the immune response to SARS-CoV-2. Subjects who had been exposed to COVID-19, were actively infected with it, or had recovered from it provided the deeply sampled blood TCRbeta repertoires that made up the dataset. A de-identified subject ID, COVID-19 status, age in years and sex were almost always included in the sample metadata. The samples were drawn from two sources: the first 160 participants of the ongoing ImmuneRACE study, and 1,254 subjects contributed by 6 global collaborators. The material from the prospective study consisted of cDNA or gDNA derived from T cells, B-cell-depleted T cells, or PBMCs. Where HLA class I and class II types were available, the types were taken from metadata supplied by the sample provider, not from assay-based typing.

Spanning cysteine to phenylalanine, the CDR3 consists of 20 amino acids. Only the CDR3 region is kept as DNA, spanning 60 bases read in frame from base 1. Based on the germline V gene (reference sequence), the CDR1 and CDR2 sequences are SGHNT and YYREEE. V lost 6 bases and J lost 0 bases, and the count of bases not matched to a germline gene is 13. Collaborating institutions collected whole blood in K2EDTA tubes following their own protocols. Collaborator samples were shipped for TCRbeta analysis as frozen whole blood, isolated PBMCs, or DNA extracted from either sample type. The study at large found these results: How much clinical and demographic metadata was included differed by source and by participant, and the metadata was provided uncurated.

To note about this clone: What this receptor recognizes is not known. No base quality values were provided; no much bigger clone lies one nucleotide off.

TCRbeta CDR3 regions were amplified from genomic DNA by means of the immunoSEQ Assay, a bias-controlled multiplex PCR. Per the original workflow: Nucleated cell counts per sample were estimated from amplification of reference gene primers within the assay. Sequence reads were collapsed and filtered to measure the absolute abundance of every unique TCRbeta CDR3 rearrangement. Productive Simpson clonality was computed per sample as the square root of Simpson's diversity index over productive rearrangements. Here the immuneACCESS table is served through TCRdb, limited to in-frame sequences with V and J called. Missing clones are a known gap in these copies; in checked studies unresolved V genes cover under half, and the rest lacks a known reason. V and J calls and clone size are as listed in that table; D and trimming were resolved from the DNA. The sample records approximately 75,000 clones, 80% to 95% of which are singletons. Together, the top ten hold around 7% of the sample.

The sequence came from a human donor in a cohort sampled during active COVID-19. The receptor chain draws on TRBV5-4 and TRBJ2-3, with 16 junctional bases fitting TRBD2. Material: peripheral blood. The CDR3 has the sequence CASTLAGLAGGQGSTDTQYF. The sequenced DNA is TGTGCCAGCACTCTGGCGGGACTAGCGGGGGGGCAAGGTAGCACAGATACGCAGTATTTT.